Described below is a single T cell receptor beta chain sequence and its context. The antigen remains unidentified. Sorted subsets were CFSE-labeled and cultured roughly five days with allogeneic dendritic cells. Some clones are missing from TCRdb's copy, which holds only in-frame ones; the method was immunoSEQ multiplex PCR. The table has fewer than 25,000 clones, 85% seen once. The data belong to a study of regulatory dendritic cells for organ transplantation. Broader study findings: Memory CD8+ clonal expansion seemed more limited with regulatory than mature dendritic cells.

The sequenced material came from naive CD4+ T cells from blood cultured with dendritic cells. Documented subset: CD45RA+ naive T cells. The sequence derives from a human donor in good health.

In nucleotides, the CDR3 is TGTGCCAGCAGCTTAGCGCTGCGGGGAGCTAGCACAGATACGCAGTATTTT. The encoded protein is CASSLALRGASTDTQYF. The rearrangement links TRBV7-9 to TRBJ2-3; D perhaps matches TRBD2 (6 bases). V was clipped by 0 bases and J by 0 bases, with 13 bases between them. The germline CDR1 and CDR2 sequences are SEHNR and FQNEAQ (reference sequence). There are 17 residues in the CDR3.